This T cell receptor beta chain was sequenced in a study of technical replicates of blood from four donors. Data came from immunoSEQ multiplex PCR; TCRdb stores just in-frame clones and leaves some out. The table lists around 97,000 clones, around 96% of them singletons. Trimming took 5 bases from V and 4 from J; bases not matched to a gene: 7. Germline V gives CDR1 MNHEY, CDR2 SVGAGI. The CDR3 is 14 residues long. In this sample, this clone turned up once. The chain carries TRBV6-5 and TRBJ2-7; 8 bases match TRBD2. The material sequenced was T cells isolated from PBMCs. The receptor was isolated from a human donor in good health. The CDR3 loop reads CASSHPGTSYEQYF. In DNA form, the CDR3 reads TGTGCCAGCAGTCATCCCGGGACTAGTTACGAGCAGTACTTC.